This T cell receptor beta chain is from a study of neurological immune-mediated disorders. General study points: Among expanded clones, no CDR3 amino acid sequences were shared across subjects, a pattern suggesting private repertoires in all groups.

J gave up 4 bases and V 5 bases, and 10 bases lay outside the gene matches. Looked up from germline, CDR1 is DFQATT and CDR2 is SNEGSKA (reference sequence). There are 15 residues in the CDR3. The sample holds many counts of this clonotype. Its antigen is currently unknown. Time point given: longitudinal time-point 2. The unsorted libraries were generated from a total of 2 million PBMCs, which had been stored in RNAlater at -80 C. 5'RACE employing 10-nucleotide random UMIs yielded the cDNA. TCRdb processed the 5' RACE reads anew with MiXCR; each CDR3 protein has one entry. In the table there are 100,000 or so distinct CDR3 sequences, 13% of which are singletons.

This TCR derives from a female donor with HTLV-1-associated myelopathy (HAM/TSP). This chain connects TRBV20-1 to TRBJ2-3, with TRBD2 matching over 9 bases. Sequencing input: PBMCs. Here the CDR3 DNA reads TGCAGTGCTGGGGGTGCTAGCGGGGAGCCAGATACGCAGTATTTT. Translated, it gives CSAGGASGEPDTQYF.